This entry lists 32 T cell receptor beta chains sequenced from one sample in a study of blood T cell repertoires in COVID-19. The method was immunoSEQ multiplex PCR; TCRdb's version includes in-frame clones alone and lacks a portion of them. The sample has some 98,000 clones, approximately 82% seen once. The sequencing sample was made of peripheral blood. These receptors were collected from a man between 65 and 79 years old with acute or convalescent COVID-19.

The chain employs TRBV7-9 and TRBJ1-1; 7 positions match TRBD1. Losses at the gene ends were 4 bases for V and 1 base for J; bases not matched to a gene: 6. The CDR3 length is 15 residues. CDR1 is SEHNR and CDR2 is FQNEAQ in the germline V gene (reference sequence). The CDR3: CASSSRQGKNTEAFF. The CDR3 nucleotides read TGTGCCAGCAGCTCCAGACAGGGTAAGAACACTGAAGCTTTCTTT.

The rearrangement joins TRBV20-1 to TRBJ2-3; D perhaps matches TRBD1 (7 bases). Trimming removed 3 bases from V and 5 bases from J, with 21 bases in between. This CDR3 is built from 16 residues. CDR1 DFQATT and CDR2 SNEGSKA come from the germline V gene (reference sequence). CDR3 DNA: TGCAGTGCTAGTAGTCAGGGGGGCTTCTGGGTAGATACGCAGTATTTT. Its translation: CSASSQGGFWVDTQYF.

V and J are TRBV19 and TRBJ1-1; 7 nucleotides align to TRBD1. This CDR3 is built from 15 residues. V was pared by 1 base and J by 0 bases, with 2 bases of the junction left unmatched. CDR1 is LNHDA, CDR2 SQIVND, per germline (reference sequence). In DNA form, the CDR3 reads TGTGCCAGTAGTATAGGGGGACAGATGAACACTGAAGCTTTCTTT. It codes for CASSIGGQMNTEAFF.

There are a few counts of this clone. The gene calls are TRBV14 and TRBJ1-2; no definite D call. Germline CDR1 is SGHDN and CDR2 is FVKESK. The CDR3 contains 15 residues. V was cut by 0 bases and J by 8 bases, with 16 bases left in between. This CDR3 reads CASSQENNRAVGYTF. Here the CDR3 DNA reads TGTGCCAGCAGCCAAGAGAACAACAGAGCTGTCGGCTACACCTTC. Full variable domain (outside the CDR3, taken from reference TRBV14 and TRBJ1-2): EAGVTQFPSHSVIEKGQTVTLRCDPISGHDNLYWYRRVMGKEIKFLLHFVKESKQDESGMPNNRFLAERTGGTYSTLKVQPAELEDSGVYFCASSQENNRAVGYTFGSGTRLTVV.

The chain couples TRBV7-9 to TRBJ2-7; 12 bases match TRBD2. There are 15 residues in the CDR3. Trimming cost V 8 bases and J 1 base; bases outside gene matches: 6. The germline CDR1 and CDR2 sequences are SEHNR and FQNEAQ (reference sequence). CDR3 in amino acids: CASGTSGRQSYEQYF. The CDR3 DNA follows: TGTGCCAGCGGAACTAGCGGGAGGCAATCCTACGAGCAGTACTTC.

The genes are TRBV7-9 and TRBJ2-3, with a weak D call TRBD2 (6 bases). The V and J ends lost 5 bases and 8 bases respectively, with 14 bases between them. The CDR3 totals 13 residues. Germline V CDR1 and CDR2: SEHNR, FQNEAQ (reference sequence). The chain's CDR3 is CASSHTSSVTQYF. The CDR3 DNA reads as TGTGCCAGCAGCCATACTAGCTCGGTTACGCAGTATTTT.

The chain employs TRBV7-3 and TRBJ1-1; D is unclear. Germline values: CDR1 SGHTA, CDR2 FQGTGA. Trimming took 2 bases from V and 8 from J, leaving 18 bases between them. CDR3 size: 15 residues. CDR3 sequence: CASSLVPSRDMEAFF. In DNA, the CDR3 is TGTGCCAGCAGCTTAGTACCCAGTCGAGACATGGAAGCTTTCTTT.

The CDR3 here is CASSNISGTSADTQYF. DNA of the CDR3: TGCGCCAGCAGCAACATATCAGGGACTAGCGCCGATACGCAGTATTTT. This chain uses TRBV5-1 with TRBJ2-3; 10 bases align to TRBD2. The CDR3 has 16 amino acids. The germline CDR1 and CDR2 sequences are SGHRS and YFSETQ. Trimming took 4 bases from V and 6 from J; bases not matched to a gene: 11.

This clone was observed a few times. The chain links TRBV6-2 or TRBV6-3 to TRBJ1-2; 8 nucleotides line up with TRBD1. Germline V lookup: CDR1 MNHEY, CDR2 SVGEGT. After removal of 5 bases from V and 4 bases from J, the junction contained 6 bases not matched to a gene. This CDR3 spans 14 amino acids. The chain's CDR3 is CASSPGQAAYGYTF. CDR3 bases: TGTGCCAGCAGTCCGGGACAGGCGGCCTATGGCTACACCTTC.

The sample holds a few counts of this clone. The rearrangement uses TRBV7-2 and TRBJ1-1; TRBD1 matches at 8 bases. The CDR3 is 13 amino acids. The ends lost 8 bases at V and 0 bases at J; junction bases unmatched: 2. Per germline, CDR1 SGHTA and CDR2 FQGNSA. The CDR3 spells CASGQGLNTEAFF. Written as DNA, the CDR3 is TGTGCCAGCGGACAGGGACTGAACACTGAAGCTTTCTTT.

This clone was counted between two and nine times. V usage is TRBV6-5 and J usage is TRBJ2-7; a weak D match, TRBD1 (6 bases). V was shortened by 0 bases and J by 4 bases, with 13 bases between the two germline ends. The CDR3 has 15 residues. From germline, CDR1 is MNHEY and CDR2 SVGAGI. The chain's CDR3 is CASSYSTGLSYEQYF. CDR3 bases: TGTGCCAGCAGTTACTCTACAGGGCTATCGTACGAGCAGTACTTC.

This clone was detected only a few times. The chain links TRBV7-8 to TRBJ1-5, with D perhaps matching TRBD1 (6 bases). The CDR3 has 17 residues. Germline CDR1 SGHVS, CDR2 FQNEAQ. Trimming left V 1 base short and J 6 bases short, with 19 bases between. The CDR3 loop reads CASSLEPGHRDTQPQHF. The CDR3 DNA is TGTGCCAGCAGCTTAGAACCGGGACATAGGGACACTCAGCCCCAGCATTTT.

The chain employs TRBV5-8 and TRBJ1-5; D is ambiguous. Per the germline V gene, CDR1 is SGHTS and CDR2 is YDEGEE. The germline V and J ends were trimmed by 2 bases and 2 bases, with 8 bases remaining between them. This CDR3 spans 14 amino acids. CDR3 region: CASSFNRGNQPQHF. The CDR3 bases are TGTGCCAGCAGCTTTAACCGCGGCAATCAGCCCCAGCATTTT.

The chain is built from TRBV9 and TRBJ2-1; tentatively, D is TRBD2 (6 bases). The CDR3 length is 11 residues. Looked up from germline, CDR1 is SGDLS and CDR2 is YYNGEE. Trimming took 4 bases from V and 12 from J, leaving 11 bases between them. The CDR3 DNA reads TGTGCCAGCAGCTCGGGACTTCGGCAGTTCTTC. Residues: CASSSGLRQFF.

The chain carries TRBV7-9 and TRBJ2-2; D remains ambiguous. V was trimmed by 4 bases and J by 0 bases, leaving 12 bases between them. CDR1 is SEHNR, CDR2 FQNEAQ, per germline (reference sequence). The CDR3 is 16 amino acids. The chain's CDR3 is CASSSHLAANTGELFF. DNA of the CDR3: TGTGCCAGCAGCTCGCATTTGGCCGCGAACACCGGGGAGCTGTTTTTT.

The chain uses TRBV7-9 and TRBJ1-4; TRBD1 matches 8 bases. Per the germline V gene, CDR1 is SEHNR and CDR2 is FQNEAQ (reference sequence). Trimming at V came to 1 base and at J to 3 bases, leaving 10 bases not matched to a gene. The CDR3 has 18 amino acids. DNA of the CDR3: TGTGCCAGCAGCTTAGGACTGGACCGGGACAGGCCTAATGAAAAACTGTTTTTT. Translating it yields CASSLGLDRDRPNEKLFF.

This clone was seen a single time. This chain joins TRBV5-4 and TRBJ1-2, with D perhaps matching TRBD1 (6 bases). Trimming took off 3 bases at V and 5 bases at J, with 23 bases between the two ends. CDR1 is SGHNT, CDR2 YYREEE, per germline (reference sequence). CDR3 length: 17 residues. The CDR3: CASSSQTGQSFRYGYTF. CDR3 coding DNA: TGTGCCAGCAGCTCACAGACAGGACAGTCCTTCCGGTATGGCTACACCTTC. The whole variable domain, filled in from reference TRBV5-4 and TRBJ1-2, reads ETGVTQSPTHLIKTRGQQVTLRCSSQSGHNTVSWYQQALGQGPQFIFQYYREEENGRGNFPPRFSGLQFPNYSSELNVNALELDDSALYLCASSSQTGQSFRYGYTFGSGTRLTVV.

This rearrangement joins TRBV2 to TRBJ2-3; tentatively, D is TRBD2 (5 bases). The CDR3 sequence is 15 residues long. V was clipped by 6 bases and J by 1 base, with 14 bases between them. Germline V gene data show CDR1 as SNHLY and CDR2 as FYNNEI. The CDR3, as DNA: TGTGCCAGCAGGGCTAGAGCGGTGCGCACAGATACGCAGTATTTT. Translating gives CASRARAVRTDTQYF.

The gene calls are TRBV5-5 and TRBJ2-7, with a weak D call TRBD1 (6 bases). Germline V lookup: CDR1 SGHKS, CDR2 YYEKEE (reference sequence). Trimming stripped 3 bases from V and 4 bases from J, with 20 bases between. The CDR3 loop spans 16 amino acids. The CDR3 DNA sequence: TGTGCCAGCAGCTCTGGGAAAGTTGGGACACCGTACGAGCAGTACTTC. Amino acids: CASSSGKVGTPYEQYF.

This chain uses TRBV5-1 with TRBJ1-6; 9 nucleotides match TRBD1. The CDR3 loop spans 17 amino acids. In germline, CDR1 is SGHRS, CDR2 YFSETQ. Trimming at V came to 4 bases and at J to 7 bases, leaving 12 bases not matched to a gene. In DNA, the CDR3 is TGCGCCAGCAGCCGTCACAGGGGGCTTGACTCGAATTCACCCCTCCACTTT. Protein sequence: CASSRHRGLDSNSPLHF.

The chain recombines TRBV18 with TRBJ1-5; TRBD1 agrees at 11 bases. This CDR3 is 14 amino acids long. The trim removed 2 bases at V and 7 bases at J, leaving 1 base unmatched. Germline V gene lookup returns CDR1 KGHSH and CDR2 LQKENI. The CDR3 DNA is TGTGCCAGCTCACCAGGGACAGGGGGACAGCCCCAGCATTTT. Residues: CASSPGTGGQPQHF.

The chain uses TRBV10-2 and TRBJ2-5, with TRBD1 matching over 8 bases. Unmatched junction bases numbered 4, after V lost 7 bases and J lost 3 bases. This CDR3 is 13 amino acids long. CDR1 and CDR2 from the germline V gene are WSHSY and SAAADI. CDR3 region: CASTPDREETQYF. The CDR3 nucleotides are TGCGCCAGCACGCCGGACAGGGAAGAGACCCAGTACTTC.

J is TRBJ1-3 and V is TRBV6-5; D possibly corresponds to TRBD1 (6 bases). Per germline, CDR1 MNHEY and CDR2 SVGAGI. CDR3 length: 13 residues. The V and J ends lost 6 bases and 7 bases respectively, with 13 bases between them. This CDR3 is CASSADRTNTIYF. CDR3 in DNA: TGTGCCAGCAGCGCCGACAGGACGAACACCATATATTTT.

The rearrangement uses TRBV24-1 and TRBJ2-2; D not resolved. Germline CDR1 reads KGHDR; CDR2 reads SFDVKD. This CDR3 region has 14 residues. Trimming cost V 6 bases and J 2 bases, with 9 bases left between them. CDR3 in DNA: TGTGCCACCAGTTATGGAGCAAACACCGGGGAGCTGTTTTTT. Its translation is CATSYGANTGELFF.

This clone has a handful of counts. The CDR3 sequence: CASSELGPSGNTIYF. For the CDR3, the DNA is TGTGCCAGCAGTGAACTCGGTCCCTCTGGAAACACCATATATTTT. The chain uses TRBV6-1 and TRBJ1-3; D not resolved. Germline V gives CDR1 MNHNS, CDR2 SASEGT. V gave up 2 bases and J gave up 0 bases, with 8 bases separating them. The CDR3 covers 15 residues.

This chain uses TRBV5-1 with TRBJ1-1; D is uncertain. The ends were cut back, 0 bases at V and 7 bases at J, with 10 bases in the middle. The germline CDR1 and CDR2 sequences are SGHRS and YFSETQ. This CDR3 comprises 13 residues. The CDR3 DNA is TGCGCCAGCAGCTTGGGCCAGATTAATGAAGCTTTCTTT. This codes for CASSLGQINEAFF.

The V gene is TRBV11-2, the J gene TRBJ2-7; tentatively, D is TRBD2 (6 bases). CDR3 length: 14 amino acids. V gave up 5 bases and J gave up 2 bases, with 13 bases separating them. CDR1 is SGHAT, CDR2 FQNNGV, per germline. The CDR3 DNA reads TGTGCCAGCAGCCCCCGGGACTTTCCCTACGAGCAGTACTTC. Residues: CASSPRDFPYEQYF.

The chain links TRBV7-8 to TRBJ2-3; the match to TRBD2 covers 8 bases. CDR1 is SGHVS, CDR2 FQNEAQ, per germline. The V and J ends lost 3 bases and 5 bases, in that order; junction bases with no gene match: 4. CDR3 size: 14 residues. The CDR3 region is CASSFQRGRDTQYF. In DNA, the CDR3 is TGTGCCAGCAGCTTTCAGCGGGGGCGAGATACGCAGTATTTT.

The CDR3 is CASRTQGLDGYTF. As DNA, the CDR3 is TGTGCCAGCAGGACACAGGGGCTGGATGGCTACACCTTC. The chain recombines TRBV2 with TRBJ1-2; TRBD1 aligns across 7 bases. J gave up 6 bases and V 6 bases, and 7 bases lay outside the gene matches. The germline CDR1 and CDR2 sequences are SNHLY and FYNNEI. This CDR3 is 13 amino acids long.

V is TRBV15 and J is TRBJ2-3, with D maybe TRBD2 (5 bases). The CDR3 sequence is 15 residues long. CDR1 and CDR2 (germline): LNHNV, YYDKDF (reference sequence). V lost 0 bases, J lost 2 bases, and 9 bases lay in between. The CDR3 loop is CATSRDPGNTDTQYF. CDR3 bases: TGTGCCACCAGCAGAGATCCGGGGAACACAGATACGCAGTATTTT.

The rearrangement joins TRBV4-2 to TRBJ1-2; no clear D gene. The V end was cut by 1 base, the J end by 5 bases, with 5 bases between. The CDR3 spans 12 residues. The germline CDR1 and CDR2 sequences are LGHNA and YNFKEQ. CDR3 DNA sequence: TGTGCCAGCAGCCAAGGGCTGTATGGCTACACCTTC. It yields the protein CASSQGLYGYTF.

The CDR3 nucleotides are TGCGCCAGCAGCCACGGGGGGCGGATCTCCACCTACGAGCAGTACTTC. It encodes CASSHGGRISTYEQYF. This rearrangement joins TRBV5-1 to TRBJ2-7, with TRBD2 as a possible D gene (7 bases). Germline V gene data show CDR1 as SGHRS and CDR2 as YFSETQ. The V gene lost 4 bases and the J gene lost 2 bases, with 19 bases spanning the gap. This CDR3 region has 16 residues.